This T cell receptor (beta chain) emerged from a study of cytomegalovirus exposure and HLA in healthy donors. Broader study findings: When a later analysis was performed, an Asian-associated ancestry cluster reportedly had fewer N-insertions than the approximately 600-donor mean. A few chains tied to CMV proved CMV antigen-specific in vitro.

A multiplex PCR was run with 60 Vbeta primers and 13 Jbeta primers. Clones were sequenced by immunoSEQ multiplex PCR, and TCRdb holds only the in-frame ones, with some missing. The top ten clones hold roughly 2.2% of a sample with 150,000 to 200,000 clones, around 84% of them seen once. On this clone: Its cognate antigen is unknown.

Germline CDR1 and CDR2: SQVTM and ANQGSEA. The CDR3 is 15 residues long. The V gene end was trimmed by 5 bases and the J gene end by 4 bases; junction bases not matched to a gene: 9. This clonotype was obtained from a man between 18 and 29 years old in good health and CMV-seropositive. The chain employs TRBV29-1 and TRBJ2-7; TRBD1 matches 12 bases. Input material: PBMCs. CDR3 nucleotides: TGCAGCGTTTCCCGGCTGGGACAGGGGGCTTACGAGCAGTACTTC. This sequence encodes CSVSRLGQGAYEQYF.